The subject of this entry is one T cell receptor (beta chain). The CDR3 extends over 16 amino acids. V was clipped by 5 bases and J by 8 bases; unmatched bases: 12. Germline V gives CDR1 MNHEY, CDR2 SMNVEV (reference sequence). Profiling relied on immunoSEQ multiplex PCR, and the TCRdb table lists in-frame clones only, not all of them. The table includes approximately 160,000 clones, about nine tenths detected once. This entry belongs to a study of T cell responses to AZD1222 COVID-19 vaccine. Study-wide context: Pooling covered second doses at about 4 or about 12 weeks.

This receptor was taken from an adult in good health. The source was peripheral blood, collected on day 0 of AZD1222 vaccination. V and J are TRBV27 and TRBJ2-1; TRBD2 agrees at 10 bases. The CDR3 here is CASSPGLAAPYYEQFF. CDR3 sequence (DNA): TGTGCCAGCAGTCCCGGACTAGCGGCCCCTTATTATGAGCAGTTCTTC.